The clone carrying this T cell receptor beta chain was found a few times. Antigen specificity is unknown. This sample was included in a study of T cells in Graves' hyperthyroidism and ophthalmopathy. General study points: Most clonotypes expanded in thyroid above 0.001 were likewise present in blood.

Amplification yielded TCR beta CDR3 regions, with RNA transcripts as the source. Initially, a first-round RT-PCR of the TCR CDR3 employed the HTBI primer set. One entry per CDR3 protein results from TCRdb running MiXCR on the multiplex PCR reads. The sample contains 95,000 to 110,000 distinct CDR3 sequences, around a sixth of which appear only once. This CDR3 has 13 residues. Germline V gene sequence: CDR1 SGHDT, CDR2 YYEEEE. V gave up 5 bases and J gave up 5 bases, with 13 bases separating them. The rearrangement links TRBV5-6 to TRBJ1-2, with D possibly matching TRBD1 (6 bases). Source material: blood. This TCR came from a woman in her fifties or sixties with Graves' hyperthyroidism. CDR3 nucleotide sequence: TGTGCCAGCAGTCAAGATCAGGGGTATGGCTACACCTTC. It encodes CASSQDQGYGYTF.